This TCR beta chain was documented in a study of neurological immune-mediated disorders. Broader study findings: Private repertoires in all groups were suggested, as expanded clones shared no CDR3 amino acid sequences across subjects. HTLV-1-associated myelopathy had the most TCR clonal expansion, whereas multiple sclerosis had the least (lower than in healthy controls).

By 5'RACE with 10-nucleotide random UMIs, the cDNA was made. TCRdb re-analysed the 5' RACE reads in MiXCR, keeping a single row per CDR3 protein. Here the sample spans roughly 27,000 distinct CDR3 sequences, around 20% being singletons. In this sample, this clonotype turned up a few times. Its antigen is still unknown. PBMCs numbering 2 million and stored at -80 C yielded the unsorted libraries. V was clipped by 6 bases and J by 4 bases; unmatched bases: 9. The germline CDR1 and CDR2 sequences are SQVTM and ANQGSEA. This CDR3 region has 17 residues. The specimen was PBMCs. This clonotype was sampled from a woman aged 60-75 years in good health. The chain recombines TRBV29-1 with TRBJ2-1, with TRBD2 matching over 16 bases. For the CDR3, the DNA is TGCAGCGTAGGGGGACTAGCGGGAGGGCCCTCTTACAATGAGCAGTTCTTC. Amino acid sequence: CSVGGLAGGPSYNEQFF.